Sequencing of this TCR beta chain was carried out in a study of PD-1 blockade in classical Hodgkin lymphoma. The data were produced by immunoSEQ multiplex PCR, yet TCRdb's version contains in-frame clones alone and is incomplete. The sample includes more than 95,000 clones, 89% of them seen just once. J lost 5 bases, V lost 1 base, and 6 bases had no gene match. CDR3 length equals 15 residues. CDR1 SGHVS and CDR2 FNYEAQ come from the germline V gene. General study findings and limits: Complete responders' diversity at baseline resembled that of newly diagnosed patients. Newly diagnosed patients had baseline TCR diversity that was reportedly lower than that of healthy donors.

This clone has at least ten counts. As yet, its antigen is unknown. Indicated time point: cycle 4 day 1 (C4D1), after 5 to 7 weeks of nivolumab. All trial patients relapsed after autologous stem cell transplantation. Progressive disease, partial response or complete response was each patient's best response. The V gene is TRBV7-6, the J gene TRBJ2-7; 9 nucleotides line up with TRBD1. This receptor was identified in a human donor with classical Hodgkin lymphoma. Material: peripheral blood mononuclear cells (PBMCs), obtained before the fourth cycle of nivolumab. The CDR3 nucleotides read TGTGCCAGCAGCTTAGAGCCGGGACAGGGTCACGAGCAGTACTTC. Residues: CASSLEPGQGHEQYF.